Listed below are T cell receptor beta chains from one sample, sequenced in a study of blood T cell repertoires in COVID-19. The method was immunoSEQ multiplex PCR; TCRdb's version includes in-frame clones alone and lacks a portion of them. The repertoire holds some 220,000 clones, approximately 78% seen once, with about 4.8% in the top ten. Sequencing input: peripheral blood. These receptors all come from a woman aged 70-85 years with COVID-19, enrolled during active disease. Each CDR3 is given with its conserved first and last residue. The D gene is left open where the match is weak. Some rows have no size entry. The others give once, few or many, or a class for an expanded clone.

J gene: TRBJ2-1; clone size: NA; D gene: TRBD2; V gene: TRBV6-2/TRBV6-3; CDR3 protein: CASSYEGGRSYGEQFF; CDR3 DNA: TGTGCCAGCAGTTATGAGGGCGGGAGATCGTACGGTGAGCAGTTCTTC
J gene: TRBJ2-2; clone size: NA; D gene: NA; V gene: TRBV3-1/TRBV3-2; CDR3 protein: CASSQGRGLNTGELFF; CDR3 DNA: TGTGCCAGCAGCCAAGGGAGGGGGCTAAACACCGGGGAGCTGTTTTTT
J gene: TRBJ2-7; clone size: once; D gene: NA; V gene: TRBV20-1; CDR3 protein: CSARELDEQYF; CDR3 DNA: TGCAGTGCTCGGGAGCTCGACGAGCAGTACTTC
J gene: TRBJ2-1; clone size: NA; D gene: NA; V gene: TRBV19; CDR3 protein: CASSVRDSRTYNEQFF; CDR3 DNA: TGTGCCAGTAGTGTCCGTGACAGTCGCACCTACAATGAGCAGTTCTTC
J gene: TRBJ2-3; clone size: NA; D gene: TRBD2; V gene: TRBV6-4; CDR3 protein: CASSDRLAIDTQYF; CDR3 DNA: TGTGCCAGCAGTGACAGACTAGCTATAGATACGCAGTATTTT
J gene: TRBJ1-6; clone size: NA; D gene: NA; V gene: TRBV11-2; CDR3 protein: CASSSTGQMNNSPLHF; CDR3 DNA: TGTGCCAGCAGCTCAACTGGACAGATGAATAATTCACCCCTCCACTTT
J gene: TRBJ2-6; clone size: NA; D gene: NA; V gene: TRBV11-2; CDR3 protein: CASSLAFREAGANVLTF; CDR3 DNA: TGTGCCAGCAGCTTAGCTTTCAGGGAAGCTGGGGCCAACGTCCTGACTTTC
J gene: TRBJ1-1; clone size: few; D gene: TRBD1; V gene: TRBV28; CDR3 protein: CASSDQRTGGGFNTEAFF; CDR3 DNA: TGTGCCAGCAGTGACCAACGGACAGGGGGAGGTTTTAATACTGAAGCTTTCTTT
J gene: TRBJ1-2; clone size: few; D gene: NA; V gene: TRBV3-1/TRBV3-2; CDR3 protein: CASSQERQGNGYTF; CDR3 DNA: TGTGCCAGCAGCCAAGAAAGGCAGGGAAATGGCTACACCTTC
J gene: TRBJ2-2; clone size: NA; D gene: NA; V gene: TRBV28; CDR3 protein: CASSFLSANTGELFF; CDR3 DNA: TGTGCCAGCAGTTTCCTGAGTGCTAACACCGGGGAGCTGTTTTTT
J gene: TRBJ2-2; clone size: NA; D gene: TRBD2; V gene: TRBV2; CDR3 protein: CANGLAGGRGGELFF; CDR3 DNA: TGTGCCAACGGGCTAGCGGGAGGGCGAGGCGGGGAGCTGTTTTTT
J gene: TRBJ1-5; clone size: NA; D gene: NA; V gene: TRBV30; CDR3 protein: CAWSPRGFLGAQHF; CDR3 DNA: TGTGCCTGGAGTCCCCGAGGGTTCCTTGGGGCCCAGCATTTT
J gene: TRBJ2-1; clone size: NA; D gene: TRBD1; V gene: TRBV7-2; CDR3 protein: CASSSDRGGEQFF; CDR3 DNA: TGTGCCAGCAGTTCCGACAGGGGGGGTGAGCAGTTCTTC
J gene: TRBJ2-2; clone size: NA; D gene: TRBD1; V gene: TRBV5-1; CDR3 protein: CASSSGQVTGELFF; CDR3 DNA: TGCGCCAGCAGCTCGGGACAGGTCACCGGGGAGCTGTTTTTT
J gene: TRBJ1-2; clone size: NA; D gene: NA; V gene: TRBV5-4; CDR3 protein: CASSRDTLSNYGYTF; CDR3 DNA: TGTGCCAGCAGCAGGGACACCCTTTCTAACTATGGCTACACCTTC
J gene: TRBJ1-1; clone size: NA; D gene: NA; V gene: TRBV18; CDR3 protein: CASSPPTRMNTEAFF; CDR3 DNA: TGTGCCAGCTCACCCCCGACACGGATGAACACTGAAGCTTTCTTT
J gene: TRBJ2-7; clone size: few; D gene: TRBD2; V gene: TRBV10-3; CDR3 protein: CAISDQSSGRIEQYF; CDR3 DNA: TGTGCCATCAGTGACCAATCTAGCGGGAGGATCGAGCAGTACTTC
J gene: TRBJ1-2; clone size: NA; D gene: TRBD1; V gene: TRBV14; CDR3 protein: CASSQEKYGRGSRGYTF; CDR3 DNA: TGTGCCAGCAGCCAAGAAAAGTATGGCAGGGGGTCGCGTGGCTACACCTTC
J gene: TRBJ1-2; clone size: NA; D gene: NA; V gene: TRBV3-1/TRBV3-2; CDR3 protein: CASSLRDSIAHF; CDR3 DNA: TGTGCCAGCAGCCTCCGGGACTCAATCGCCCACTTC
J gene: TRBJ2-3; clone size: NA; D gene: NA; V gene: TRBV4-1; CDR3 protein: CASAQSSPDTQYF; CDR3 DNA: TGCGCCAGCGCCCAGTCCTCACCAGATACGCAGTATTTT
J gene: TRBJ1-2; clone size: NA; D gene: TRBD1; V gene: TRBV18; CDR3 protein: CASSPNRQGAWKDGYTF; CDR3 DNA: TGTGCCAGCTCACCAAACCGACAGGGGGCATGGAAGGATGGCTACACCTTC
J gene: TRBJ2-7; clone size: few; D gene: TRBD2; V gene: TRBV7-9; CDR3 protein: CASTRTSGRGGSYEQYF; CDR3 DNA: TGTGCCAGCACCCGGACTAGCGGGAGAGGCGGCTCCTACGAGCAGTACTTC
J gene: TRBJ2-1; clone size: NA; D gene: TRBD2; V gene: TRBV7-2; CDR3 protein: CASRTPTPGTRLEFF; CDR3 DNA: TGTGCCAGCAGAACCCCGACCCCCGGGACTAGGTTGGAGTTCTTC
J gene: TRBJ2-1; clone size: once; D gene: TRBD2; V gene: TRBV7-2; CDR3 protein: CASSFPLLAGVINEQFF; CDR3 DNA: TGTGCCAGCAGCTTCCCCCTACTAGCGGGAGTTATCAATGAGCAGTTCTTC
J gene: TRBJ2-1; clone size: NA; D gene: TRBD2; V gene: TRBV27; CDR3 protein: CASSLWELGRDEQFF; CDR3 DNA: TGTGCCAGCAGTTTATGGGAGTTGGGGAGGGATGAGCAGTTCTTC
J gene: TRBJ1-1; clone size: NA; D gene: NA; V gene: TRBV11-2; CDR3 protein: CASSLVEGLNTEAFF; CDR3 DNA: TGTGCCAGCAGCTTAGTAGAGGGTCTGAACACTGAAGCTTTCTTT
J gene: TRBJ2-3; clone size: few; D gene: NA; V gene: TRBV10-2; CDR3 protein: CASREGTADTQYF; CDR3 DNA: TGCGCCAGCAGGGAGGGGACAGCAGATACGCAGTATTTT
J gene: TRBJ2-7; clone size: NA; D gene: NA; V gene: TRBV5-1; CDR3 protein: CASSLAAGTPYEQYF; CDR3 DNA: TGCGCCAGCAGCTTGGCCGCCGGGACACCGTACGAGCAGTACTTC
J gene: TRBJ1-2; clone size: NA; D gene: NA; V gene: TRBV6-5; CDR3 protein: CASSLRRDYGYTF; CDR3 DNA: TGTGCCAGCAGCCTCCGGAGGGACTATGGCTACACCTTC
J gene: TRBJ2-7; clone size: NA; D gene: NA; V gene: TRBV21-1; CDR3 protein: CASSKKGSGTGGSYEQYF; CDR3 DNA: TGTGCCAGCAGCAAAAAAGGATCCGGGACAGGGGGCTCCTACGAGCAGTACTTC
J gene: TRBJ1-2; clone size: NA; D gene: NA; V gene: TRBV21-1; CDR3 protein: CASPRGGSNYGYTF; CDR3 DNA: TGTGCCAGCCCTAGGGGGGGGAGTAACTATGGCTACACCTTC
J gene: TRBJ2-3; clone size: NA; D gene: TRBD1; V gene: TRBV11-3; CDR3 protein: CASSRQGSTDTQYF; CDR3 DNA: TGTGCCAGCAGTAGACAGGGAAGCACAGATACGCAGTATTTT
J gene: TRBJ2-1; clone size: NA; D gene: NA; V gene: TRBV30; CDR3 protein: CAFQGLSYNEQFF; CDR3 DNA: TGTGCATTCCAGGGTTTATCCTACAATGAGCAGTTCTTC
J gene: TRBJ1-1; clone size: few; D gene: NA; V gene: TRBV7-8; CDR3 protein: CASSNRVATEAFF; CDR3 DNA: TGTGCCAGCAGCAATCGGGTGGCCACTGAAGCTTTCTTT
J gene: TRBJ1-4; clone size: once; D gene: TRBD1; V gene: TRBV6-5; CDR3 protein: CASSQGASVLEKLFF; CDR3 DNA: TGTGCCAGCAGTCAGGGGGCGAGTGTCCTTGAAAAACTGTTTTTT
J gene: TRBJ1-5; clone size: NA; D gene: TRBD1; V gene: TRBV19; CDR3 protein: CASTSGPGQFLNQPQHF; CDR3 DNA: TGTGCCAGCACTTCGGGCCCGGGACAGTTTTTGAATCAGCCCCAGCATTTT